This T cell receptor beta chain is drawn from a study of memory CD4+ T cells and cytomegalovirus serostatus. In the study overall: This sample comes from healthy Belgian adults, fewer than 10 CMV seropositive, 24 seronegative. Findings and limits, study-wide: A US-trained random forest predicted CMV serostatus with median AUC around 0.9.

The sort gate was single viable CD3+CD4+CD8-CD45RO+ cells for memory CD4+ T cells. Profiling relied on immunoSEQ multiplex PCR, and the TCRdb table lists in-frame clones only, not all of them. The repertoire holds 80,000 to 100,000 clones, with 80% as singletons. Per germline, CDR1 MNHNS and CDR2 SASEGT. V shed 6 bases and J shed 11 bases, with 13 bases lying between them. The CDR3 is 11 amino acids. In regard to this clone: Its target is unknown.

Sequencing input: memory CD4+ T cells from blood. The origin of this receptor is an adult in good health and CMV-seropositive. V is TRBV6-1 and J is TRBJ1-1; possibly TRBD1 for D (6 bases). The CDR3 DNA reads TGTGCCAGCAGCCAGGACAGTCTTGCTTTCTTT. Translating it yields CASSQDSLAFF.